These 22 T cell receptor beta chains share one sample of origin, sequenced in a study of immune heterogeneity within non-small cell lung tumors. Genomic DNA extracted from bulk tumor tissue served as template. A total of about 0.6 ug was used per sample. Doctors removed several biopsies from each primary tumor during surgery, keeping them far apart. Patients underwent curative surgery for untreated, newly diagnosed non-small cell lung cancer. It was a multiplex PCR that amplified TCR beta CDR3, with 32 V and 13 J primers. TCRdb reanalysed the multiplex PCR reads using MiXCR and keeps one entry per CDR3 protein. Here the sample spans roughly 5,400 distinct CDR3 sequences, more than 20% being singletons. Sequencing was performed on lung tumor tissue. Source of these receptors: a man aged 55 to 70 with non-small cell lung cancer.

In its sample, this clonotype was seen many times. The chain recombines TRBV24-1 with TRBJ2-2, with 13 bases fitting TRBD2. From germline, CDR1 is KGHDR and CDR2 SFDVKD. The CDR3 has 18 amino acids. The V gene end was trimmed by 4 bases and the J gene end by 9 bases; junction bases not matched to a gene: 13. CDR3 loop: CATSDPTPGTSGTWELFF. The CDR3, as DNA: TGTGCCACCAGTGACCCGACCCCCGGGACTAGCGGGACCTGGGAGCTGTTTTTT.

Turning to this clonotype: Given a much more abundant clone one base away, this may be a read error. V and J are TRBV18 and TRBJ2-5; D unresolved. Per the germline V gene, CDR1 is KGHSH and CDR2 is LQKENI. CDR3 length: 12 amino acids. The V end was cut by 5 bases, the J end by 0 bases, with 4 bases between. The CDR3 protein is CASSGDQETQYF. The CDR3 DNA follows: TGTGCCAGCTCAGGGGACCAAGAGACCCAGTACTTC.

Within the sample, this clonotype is medium-sized. This rearrangement joins TRBV2 to TRBJ1-4, with 9 bases identical to TRBD1. Germline V gene lookup returns CDR1 SNHLY and CDR2 FYNNEI. The CDR3 extends over 16 amino acids. The junction had 13 bases not matched to a gene; V was cut back by 7 bases and J by 7 bases. CDR3 residues: CASTRDRVNRVEKLFF. CDR3 bases: TGTGCCAGCACTCGGGACAGGGTAAATCGGGTTGAAAAACTGTTTTTT.

Ten or more counts support this clonotype. The V gene is TRBV7-9, the J gene TRBJ1-1; 8 bases fit TRBD1. This CDR3 region has 13 residues. V dropped 3 bases and J dropped 7; count of bases not matched to a gene: 4. Germline lookup yields CDR1 SEHNR and CDR2 FQNEAQ (reference sequence). CDR3 amino acids: CASSLDRALEAFF. The DNA for the CDR3 is TGTGCCAGCAGCTTGGACAGGGCTCTTGAAGCTTTCTTT.

V usage is TRBV19 and J usage is TRBJ1-1, with 7 bases lining up with TRBD1. The ends lost 3 bases at V and 4 bases at J; junction bases unmatched: 11. Per the germline V gene, CDR1 is LNHDA and CDR2 is SQIVND (reference sequence). CDR3 length: 16 residues. CDR3 in DNA: TGTGCCAGTAGTATCACAGGGGTTGACTCCGGCACTGAAGCTTTCTTT. It codes for CASSITGVDSGTEAFF.

Many counts were recorded for this clonotype. One end of the junction fails to match germline, which may point to a read error. This chain connects TRBV24-1 to TRBJ2-3; D is possibly TRBD1 or TRBD2 (5 bases each). Germline CDR1 reads KGHDR; CDR2 reads SFDVKD. The CDR3 loop spans 14 amino acids. The CDR3 loop reads CATSDEGLTGTQYF. CDR3 DNA sequence: TGTGCCACCAGTGACGAGGGGCTCACAGGTACGCAGTATTTT.

This clonotype is categorized as medium-sized. In nucleotides, the CDR3 is TGTGCCAGCAGAACAGGGACGGATCAGCCCCAGCATTTT. It specifies CASRTGTDQPQHF. This chain links TRBV28 with TRBJ1-5; TRBD1 is a possible D gene (6 bases). Germline assignment: CDR1 MDHEN and CDR2 SYDVKM. V lost 6 bases and J lost 5, with 11 bases in between. This CDR3 has 13 residues.

This clonotype is medium-sized (0.01 to 0.1%) in the sample. V is TRBV20-1 and J is TRBJ1-6, with D perhaps matching TRBD1 (5 bases). The germline V and J ends were trimmed by 6 bases and 13 bases, with 13 bases remaining between them. Germline CDR1 and CDR2: DFQATT and SNEGSKA (reference sequence). The length of the CDR3 is 11 residues. The CDR3 reads CSAVQGPPLHF. The CDR3 DNA is TGCAGTGCCGTGCAGGGACCGCCCCTCCACTTT.

This clonotype was counted once. This could be a read error, since a much larger clone is one nucleotide away. This chain uses TRBV7-9 with TRBJ2-7, with 8 bases fitting TRBD1. The CDR3 has 13 amino acids. Germline V gene sequence: CDR1 SEHNR, CDR2 FQNEAQ (reference sequence). The CDR3 sequence: CASSLGQGDEPYF. CDR3 coding DNA: TGTGCCAGCAGCCTTGGACAGGGTGACGAGCCGTACTTC.

This clonotype showed up many times. The rearrangement links TRBV10-2 to TRBJ1-3, with TRBD1 matching over 9 bases. Germline CDR1 and CDR2: WSHSY and SAAADI. The CDR3 totals 16 residues. V was clipped by 2 bases and J by 3 bases; unmatched bases: 5. The CDR3 bases are TGCGCCAGCAGTGAGCCTAGACAGGGGGGTGGAAACACCATATATTTT. This sequence encodes CASSEPRQGGGNTIYF.

This clonotype was recorded at least ten times. The V gene is TRBV20-1, the J gene TRBJ2-5; 10 bases align to TRBD2. Trimming at V came to 5 bases and at J to 5 bases, leaving 11 bases not matched to a gene. Germline loops: CDR1 DFQATT, CDR2 SNEGSKA (reference sequence). The CDR3 length is 15 residues. The CDR3 here is CSALLLAGAGETQYF. The DNA for the CDR3 is TGCAGTGCTCTCCTTCTAGCGGGAGCCGGGGAGACCCAGTACTTC.

This clonotype showed up just a few times. This chain links TRBV18 with TRBJ1-4; the D gene is possibly TRBD1 (5 bases). The CDR3 sequence is 13 residues long. In germline, CDR1 is KGHSH, CDR2 LQKENI. With 2 bases removed from V and 8 bases from J, the gap between germline ends came to 9 bases. The CDR3 DNA reads TGTGCCAGCTCACCAGGGCAGGGCGAAAAACTGTTTTTT. It yields the protein CASSPGQGEKLFF.

This clonotype is classed as large. The V call is TRBV27, the J call TRBJ1-6; maybe TRBD1 (5 bases). CDR1 is MNHEY and CDR2 is SMNVEV in the germline V gene (reference sequence). Trimming left V 2 bases short and J 6 bases short, with 20 bases between. The CDR3 contains 18 residues. The CDR3 region has the DNA TGTGCCAGCAGTTTACTCCCCCTGTCAGGGTCTGTTAATTCACCCCTCCACTTT. This encodes CASSLLPLSGSVNSPLHF.

Concerning this clonotype itself: One end of the junction is discordant with germline, which a read error may explain. The CDR3 coding sequence is TGTGCCACCTCAGCGAACACAGGGGTCCACACCGGGGAGCTGTTTTTT. Translation: CATSANTGVHTGELFF. The genes are TRBV18 and TRBJ2-2; TRBD1 matches at 7 bases. Germline V gives CDR1 KGHSH, CDR2 LQKENI. CDR3 length equals 16 residues.

This clonotype showed up just a few times. A much more abundant neighbour one base away suggests this may be a read error. The chain links TRBV10-3 to TRBJ2-2; TRBD2 agrees at 7 bases. Trimming cost V 7 bases and J 4 bases; bases outside gene matches: 12. The CDR3 spans 16 residues. Germline CDR1 is ENHRY and CDR2 is SYGVKD. The CDR3 is CAITPGTGGPTGELFF. DNA for the CDR3: TGTGCCATCACCCCAGGAACGGGAGGACCCACCGGGGAGCTGTTTTTT.

The V gene is TRBV10-3, the J gene TRBJ1-5; 12 nucleotides line up with TRBD1. Germline trimming cut 0 bases from V and 4 bases from J; bases unmatched to any gene: 4. Germline lookup yields CDR1 ENHRY and CDR2 SYGVKD. The CDR3 loop spans 17 amino acids. CDR3 protein: CAISESGDRGLNQPQHF. The DNA for the CDR3 is TGTGCCATCAGTGAGTCGGGGGACAGGGGGCTGAATCAGCCCCAGCATTTT.

By sample fraction, this clonotype is medium-sized. The DNA of the CDR3 is TGTGCCAGCAGTTTATTTGCTCGGGTTTTAAGCAATCAGCCCCAGCATTTT. It translates to CASSLFARVLSNQPQHF. This chain links TRBV27 with TRBJ1-5, with no clear D. CDR3 length equals 17 residues. V was pared by 1 base and J by 1 base, with 14 bases between. In germline, CDR1 is MNHEY, CDR2 SMNVEV (reference sequence).

This clonotype is medium-sized in the sample. The V call is TRBV11-3, the J call TRBJ2-1, with TRBD2 identical over 7 bases. Germline CDR1 SGHNT, CDR2 YENEEA. The V and J ends lost 0 bases and 0 bases, in that order; junction bases with no gene match: 8. The CDR3 sequence is 18 residues long. The CDR3 reads CASSLDRGLSRSYNEQFF. As DNA, the CDR3 is TGTGCCAGCAGCTTAGATAGGGGACTATCCCGCTCCTACAATGAGCAGTTCTTC.

Remarks on this clonotype: A single base separates this from a much larger clone, so it may be a read error. The chain joins TRBV20-1 to TRBJ2-7; 7 nucleotides align to TRBD1. This CDR3 has 11 residues. Germline CDR1 DFQATT, CDR2 SNEGSKA (reference sequence). Here the CDR3 reads CGADRAYEQYF. DNA of the CDR3: TGCGGTGCAGACAGGGCCTACGAGCAGTACTTC.

This clonotype was observed many times. V usage is TRBV20-1 and J usage is TRBJ2-1; perhaps TRBD2 as D (6 bases). Germline CDR1 reads DFQATT; CDR2 reads SNEGSKA (reference sequence). The ends were cut back, 5 bases at V and 2 bases at J, with 13 bases in the middle. The CDR3 is made up of 14 amino acids. The CDR3 loop reads CSAGRGTTYNEQFF. The CDR3 DNA reads as TGCAGTGCTGGCCGCGGGACCACCTACAATGAGCAGTTCTTC.

With regard to this clonotype: This may be a read error: a much more frequent sequence differs by one nucleotide. This chain connects TRBV24-1 to TRBJ2-2; TRBD2 agrees at 13 bases. The CDR3 has 18 amino acids. CDR1 and CDR2 from the germline V gene are KGHDR and SFDVKD. CDR3 sequence (DNA): TGTTCCACCAGTGACCCGACCCCCGGGACTAGCGGGACCTGGGAGCTGTTTTTT. This codes for CSTSDPTPGTSGTWELFF.

Remarks on this clonotype: A much larger clone differs from this one at a single base, so this may be a read error. The chain carries TRBV30 and TRBJ2-5; D not certain. Trimming removed 4 bases from V and 5 bases from J, with 14 bases in between. Germline values: CDR1 GTSNPN, CDR2 SVGIG (reference sequence). The CDR3 contains 13 residues. Here the CDR3 reads CAWIGPAFETQYF. The CDR3 DNA sequence: TGTGCCTGGATAGGGCCGGCGTTCGAGACCCAGTACTTC.